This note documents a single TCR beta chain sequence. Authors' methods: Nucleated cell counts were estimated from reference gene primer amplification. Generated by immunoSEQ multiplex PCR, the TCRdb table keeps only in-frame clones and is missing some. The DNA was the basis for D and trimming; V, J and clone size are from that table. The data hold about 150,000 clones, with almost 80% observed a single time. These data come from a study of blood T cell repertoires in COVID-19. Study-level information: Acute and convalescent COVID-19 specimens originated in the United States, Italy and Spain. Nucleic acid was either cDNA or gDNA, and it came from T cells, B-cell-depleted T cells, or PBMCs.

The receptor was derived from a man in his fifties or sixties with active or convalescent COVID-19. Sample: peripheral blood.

CDR3 nucleotide sequence: TGTGCCAGTCAATCGGGTCACGGGGAGCTGTTTTTT. Protein: CASQSGHGELFF. The V and J genes are TRBV28 and TRBJ2-2; no clear D gene. The ends were cut back, 9 bases at V and 7 bases at J, with 12 bases in the middle. The CDR3 extends over 12 amino acids. Per germline, CDR1 MDHEN and CDR2 SYDVKM.